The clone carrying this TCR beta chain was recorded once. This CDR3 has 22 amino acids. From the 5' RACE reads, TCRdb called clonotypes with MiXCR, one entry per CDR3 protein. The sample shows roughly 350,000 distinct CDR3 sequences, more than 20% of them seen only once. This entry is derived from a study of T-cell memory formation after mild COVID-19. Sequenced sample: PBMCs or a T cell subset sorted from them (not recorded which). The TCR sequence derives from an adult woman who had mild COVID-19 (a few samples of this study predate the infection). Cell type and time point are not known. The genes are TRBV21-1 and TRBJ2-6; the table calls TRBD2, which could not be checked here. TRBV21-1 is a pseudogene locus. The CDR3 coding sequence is TGTGCCAGCAGCAAGGCAATTAGCGGGAGGGCCCTCCTTGGCTCTGGGGCCAACGTCCTGACTTTC. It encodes CASSKAISGRALLGSGANVLTF.